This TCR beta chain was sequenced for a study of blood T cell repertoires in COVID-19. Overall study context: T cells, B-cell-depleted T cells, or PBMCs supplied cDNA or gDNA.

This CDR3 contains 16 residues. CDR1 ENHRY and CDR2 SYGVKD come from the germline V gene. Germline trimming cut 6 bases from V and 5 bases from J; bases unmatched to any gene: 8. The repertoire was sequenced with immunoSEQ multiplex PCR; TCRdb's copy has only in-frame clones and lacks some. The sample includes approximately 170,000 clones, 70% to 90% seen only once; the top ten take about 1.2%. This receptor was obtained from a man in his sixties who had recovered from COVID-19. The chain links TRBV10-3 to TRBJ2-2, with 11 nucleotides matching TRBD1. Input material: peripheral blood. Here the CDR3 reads CAIRVGQGAQTGELFF. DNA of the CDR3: TGTGCCATCAGGGTTGGACAGGGGGCGCAGACCGGGGAGCTGTTTTTT.